The T cell receptor beta chain under discussion was sequenced for a study of cytomegalovirus exposure and HLA in healthy donors. Germline CDR1 reads LGHNA; CDR2 reads YNFKEQ. Trimming left V 0 bases short and J 1 base short, with 9 bases between. The CDR3 extends over 15 amino acids. Primers included in the PCR were 60 Vbeta and 13 Jbeta primers. TCRdb keeps only in-frame clones here, not all; method: immunoSEQ multiplex PCR. The table lists approximately 61,000 clones, about four fifths of them singletons. This chain uses TRBV4-2 with TRBJ1-2; no clear D. Sequencing was performed on PBMCs. The source of this sequence is a man aged 45-60 years in good health and CMV-seropositive. This CDR3 is CASSQDLAGNYGYTF. The CDR3 DNA sequence: TGTGCCAGCAGCCAAGATCTCGCAGGTAACTATGGCTACACCTTC.